A selection of T cell receptor beta chains follows, all from one sample in a study of T and B cells in COVID-19 patients. TCRdb re-analysed the multiplex PCR reads in MiXCR, keeping a single row per CDR3 protein. This sample carries fewer than 8,000 distinct CDR3 sequences, roughly a quarter of them seen once, and the ten largest clones take around 10%. The specimen was blood. The source is a human donor with active COVID-19. CDR3s include the opening cysteine and the closing phenylalanine or tryptophan. D genes are given only for firm matches. Rows give clone size only sometimes, using once, few, many, or a class for an expanded clone.

abundance,v_gene,d_gene,j_gene,CDR3nt,CDR3aa
few,TRBV5-1,.,TRBJ2-5,TGCGCCAGCAGCGGGGGGACGGGCCAAGAGACCCAGTACTTC,CASSGGTGQETQYF
medium-sized,TRBV27,.,TRBJ2-1,TGTGCCAGCAGTTTAGGGGCGGCTTATGACAATGAGCAGTTCTTC,CASSLGAAYDNEQFF
many,TRBV27,TRBD1,TRBJ2-7,TGTGCCAGCAGTCCACTGGGGACAGGGGAGATCTACGAGCAGTACTTC,CASSPLGTGEIYEQYF
medium-sized,TRBV27,TRBD1,TRBJ1-3,TGTGCCAGCAGTAGACAGGGCGATCTCTCTGGAAACACCATATATTTT,CASSRQGDLSGNTIYF
medium-sized,TRBV19,.,TRBJ2-3,TGTGCCAGTAGTGGGATGAGGTCCGGTGGTGCAGATACGCAGTATTTT,CASSGMRSGGADTQYF
medium-sized,TRBV19,TRBD2,TRBJ2-5,TGTGCCAGTCAACGTCGGCTAGCGGCGGAGACCCAGTACTTC,CASQRRLAAETQYF
few,TRBV7-9,.,TRBJ2-5,TGTGCCAGCAGCGCTTCGGGGGTGGGGGAGACCCAGTACTTC,CASSASGVGETQYF
.,TRBV5-4,TRBD2,TRBJ2-2,TGTGCCAGCAGCTTGCCTAGCGGGATGAACACCGGGGAGCTGTTTTTT,CASSLPSGMNTGELFF
.,TRBV4-3,TRBD2,TRBJ2-1,TGCGCCAGCAGCCAGGGGAGGGCGGGGTTCTACAATGAGCAGTTCTTC,CASSQGRAGFYNEQFF
.,TRBV12-3/TRBV12-4,TRBD1,TRBJ1-4,TGTGCCAGCAGCACACCGGGACAGAAAACTAATGAAAAACTGTTTTTT,CASSTPGQKTNEKLFF
.,TRBV4-1,.,TRBJ2-1,TGCGCCAGCAGCCGAGGACGCGCAGATGAGCAGTTCTTC,CASSRGRADEQFF
.,TRBV7-6,.,TRBJ1-4,TGTGCCAGCAGCCTGGGTGCAACTAATGAAAAACTGTTTTTT,CASSLGATNEKLFF
.,TRBV12-3/TRBV12-4,.,TRBJ1-1,TGTGCCAGCAGTTTAATTTCAGGGGTGATCAGTGAAGCTTTCTTT,CASSLISGVISEAFF
.,TRBV5-1,TRBD1,TRBJ2-3,TGCGCCAGCAGCTTGCAAGGACAGGAAGCTTACACAGATACGCAGTATTTT,CASSLQGQEAYTDTQYF
.,TRBV20-1,TRBD2,TRBJ2-4,TGCAGTGCTACGGGACTAGCGGGAGCGGGGAACATTCAGTACTTC,CSATGLAGAGNIQYF
few,TRBV9,.,TRBJ2-2,TGTGCCAGCATCCCTACGGGCAGGGGCCCCACCGGGGAGCTGTTTTTT,CASIPTGRGPTGELFF
medium-sized,TRBV15,.,TRBJ1-1,TGTGCCACCAGCAGAGATCTCCCCCCAGGGGATACTGAAGCTTTCTTT,CATSRDLPPGDTEAFF
.,TRBV12-3/TRBV12-4,.,TRBJ1-5,TGTGCCAGCAGTTCCAGTGAGTCGAGCAATCAGCCCCAGCATTTT,CASSSSESSNQPQHF
medium-sized,TRBV5-5,TRBD1,TRBJ2-7,TGTGCCAGCAGTTCAGCCGGGACAGCCACCACCCGCACCTACGAGCAGTACTTC,CASSSAGTATTRTYEQYF
.,TRBV6-2/TRBV6-3,TRBD1,TRBJ2-5,TGTGCCAGCAGTCAAATGATGGAAGGGTGGGTCGTCCGGGACAGAGAAGAGACCCAGTACTTC,CASSQMMEGWVVRDREETQYF
.,TRBV7-6,TRBD2,TRBJ2-1,TGTGCCAGCAGGGCGACTAGCGGGAGGGGAGGTGAGCAGTTCTTC,CASRATSGRGGEQFF
few,TRBV7-9,TRBD1,TRBJ2-2,TGTGCCAGCGTAACAGGGGGCGCGGACACCGGGGAGCTGTTTTTT,CASVTGGADTGELFF
.,TRBV9,TRBD1,TRBJ2-3,TGTGCCAGCAGCGTAGCTGGACAGGGCCTCACAGATACGCAGTATTTT,CASSVAGQGLTDTQYF
medium-sized,TRBV27,.,TRBJ2-2,TGTGCCAGCAGTTTAGCCTTCGGTGACACCGGGGAGCTGTTTTTT,CASSLAFGDTGELFF
medium-sized,TRBV7-4,TRBD1,TRBJ1-4,TGTGCCAGCAGCTTAGCGGCAGGGGGTGAAGAAAAACTGTTTTTT,CASSLAAGGEEKLFF
.,TRBV7-9,.,TRBJ2-3,TGTGCCAGCAGCCCAGGGGACACATTATACACAGATACGCAGTATTTT,CASSPGDTLYTDTQYF
.,TRBV11-3,.,TRBJ1-1,TGTGCCAGCAGCTTAACCGATCGGGAAGCTTTCTTT,CASSLTDREAFF
few,TRBV10-3,.,TRBJ1-3,TGTGCCATCAGTGTTGGTCCAAGCTCTGGAAACACCATATATTTT,CAISVGPSSGNTIYF
.,TRBV5-4,TRBD2,TRBJ2-2,TGTGCCAGCAGCCCTGGGGGGGGGACTAAGAACACCGGGGAGCTGTTTTTT,CASSPGGGTKNTGELFF
medium-sized,TRBV5-6,.,TRBJ2-5,TGTGCCAGCAGCTTGAATGCCGAGACCCAGTACTTC,CASSLNAETQYF
.,TRBV4-3,.,TRBJ2-3,TGCGCCAGCAGCCAAGGGGGCAGGGACACAGATACGCAGTATTTT,CASSQGGRDTDTQYF
medium-sized,TRBV30,.,TRBJ2-3,TGTGCCTGGAATCTAGACACTACCGGGGGAGATACGCAGTATTTT,CAWNLDTTGGDTQYF
medium-sized,TRBV19,TRBD1,TRBJ2-4,TGTGCCAGTAGGGGGACAGGGGACTTCAAAAACATTCAGTACTTC,CASRGTGDFKNIQYF
.,TRBV7-2,.,TRBJ2-1,TGTGCCAGCAGTCTAACGCGGGACCCCTACAATGAGCAGTTCTTC,CASSLTRDPYNEQFF
medium-sized,TRBV6-5,.,TRBJ2-7,TGTGCCAGCACCCCTCCCGGGGCGGGAACCGAGCAGTACTTC,CASTPPGAGTEQYF
medium-sized,TRBV5-6,TRBD1,TRBJ2-7,TGTGCCAGCAGCCAGGGGACAGGTTGGGGCGAGCAGTACTTC,CASSQGTGWGEQYF
medium-sized,TRBV29-1,TRBD2,TRBJ2-3,TGCAGCGTTGAAGCCGGGGGGGGGGCGCAGTATTTT,CSVEAGGGAQYF
medium-sized,TRBV29-1,.,TRBJ1-1,TGCAGCGTTGACAGACTTAACACTGAAGCTTTCTTT,CSVDRLNTEAFF
.,TRBV6-2/TRBV6-3,.,TRBJ1-2,TGTGCCAGCAGTGCTGGGGCCTTCTATGGCTACACCTTC,CASSAGAFYGYTF
many,TRBV6-2/TRBV6-3,TRBD2,TRBJ2-1,TGTGCCAGCAGCCCGACTAGCGCAACCTACAATGAGCAGTTCTTC,CASSPTSATYNEQFF
.,TRBV6-5,.,TRBJ2-7,TGTGCCAGCGCCGACTGGGGTCGCTACGAGCAGTACTTC,CASADWGRYEQYF
.,TRBV4-3,.,TRBJ2-1,TGCGCCAGCAGCCTCTCGGGGAGCTACAATGAGCAGTTCTTC,CASSLSGSYNEQFF
medium-sized,TRBV5-6,.,TRBJ2-1,TGTGCCACCTCGGACAGTGCTACCTACAATGAGCAGTTCTTC,CATSDSATYNEQFF
.,TRBV5-6,.,TRBJ1-2,TGTGCCAGCAGCGATTCCCCGGGACCTAGGCCCCAGAGAGGTGGCTACACCTTC,CASSDSPGPRPQRGGYTF
.,TRBV11-3,TRBD2,TRBJ2-5,TGTGCCAGCAGAGGGGGTAGCGGGGGGGCCTCAGAGACCCAGTACTTC,CASRGGSGGASETQYF
.,TRBV29-1,TRBD2,TRBJ2-1,TGCAGCGTTGACCTAAGAGGACTAGCGGGAGGGCTGCGAAATGAGCAGTTCTTC,CSVDLRGLAGGLRNEQFF
.,TRBV20-1,TRBD1,TRBJ2-7,TGCAGTGCCCCAGAACAGGGGGCGCGTTACGAGCAGTACTTC,CSAPEQGARYEQYF
few,TRBV28,.,TRBJ2-3,TGTGCCAGCAGATCCCAGGGAGATACGCAGTATTTT,CASRSQGDTQYF
.,TRBV7-2,TRBD2,TRBJ2-2,TGTGCCAGCAGCCCCGGACAGGGACTAGCGGGAGTGAATGGGGAGCTGTTTTTT,CASSPGQGLAGVNGELFF
medium-sized,TRBV27,.,TRBJ2-3,TGTGCCAGCAGCGGCGCGGAGACCACAGATACGCAGTATTTT,CASSGAETTDTQYF